The rows below give T cell receptor beta chains drawn from one sample of a study of blood T cell repertoires in COVID-19. Profiled with immunoSEQ multiplex PCR; TCRdb holds only in-frame clones, not every one. Among roughly 130,000 clones listed, over 85% were seen once. Sequencing was performed on peripheral blood. The receptors were sampled from a man in his fifties or sixties with active COVID-19. Each CDR3 is given with its conserved first and last residue. Each record gives: clone size, V gene, J gene, D gene, CDR3 DNA, CDR3 protein. A D gene is named only where the DNA matches it firmly. Clone size is stated in some rows and not others, as once, few, many or a class when expanded.

clone size: NA
V gene: TRBV29-1
J gene: TRBJ2-3
D gene: NA
CDR3 DNA: TGCAGCGCCGAGCCTGGCAGGCGTGGCACAGATACGCAGTATTTT
CDR3 protein: CSAEPGRRGTDTQYF

clone size: once
V gene: TRBV7-9
J gene: TRBJ1-3
D gene: NA
CDR3 DNA: TGTGCCAGCAGCGCTGACAGGACTGGAAACACCATATATTTT
CDR3 protein: CASSADRTGNTIYF

clone size: NA
V gene: TRBV24-1
J gene: TRBJ2-1
D gene: NA
CDR3 DNA: TGTGCCACCAGTGATTTGCGTGGCGGGCGTACCTACAATGAGCAGTTCTTC
CDR3 protein: CATSDLRGGRTYNEQFF

clone size: NA
V gene: TRBV5-1
J gene: TRBJ1-4
D gene: NA
CDR3 DNA: TGCGCCAGCAGCTCCGGACAGTTGAATGAAAAACTGTTTTTT
CDR3 protein: CASSSGQLNEKLFF

clone size: NA
V gene: TRBV29-1
J gene: TRBJ2-7
D gene: TRBD1
CDR3 DNA: TGCAGCGTGGAGACAGGGCCAAACTACGAGCAGTACTTC
CDR3 protein: CSVETGPNYEQYF

clone size: NA
V gene: TRBV9
J gene: TRBJ2-3
D gene: NA
CDR3 DNA: TGTGCCAGCAGTGAACTCTCAGATACGCAGTATTTT
CDR3 protein: CASSELSDTQYF

clone size: NA
V gene: TRBV6-5
J gene: TRBJ2-5
D gene: TRBD2
CDR3 DNA: TGTGCCAGCAGGAGCGGGGGGTTACAAGAGACCCAGTACTTC
CDR3 protein: CASRSGGLQETQYF

clone size: NA
V gene: TRBV5-1
J gene: TRBJ2-6
D gene: NA
CDR3 DNA: TGCGCCAGCAGCTCTAAATCTGGGGCCAACGTCCTGACTTTC
CDR3 protein: CASSSKSGANVLTF

clone size: once
V gene: TRBV7-6
J gene: TRBJ2-5
D gene: NA
CDR3 DNA: TGTGCCAGCAGCCCACTTTCAGGATCCCCTTGGGAGACCCAGTACTTC
CDR3 protein: CASSPLSGSPWETQYF

clone size: once
V gene: TRBV24-1
J gene: TRBJ1-5
D gene: NA
CDR3 DNA: TGTGCCACCAGCGACCACGGGGATCAGCCCCAGCATTTT
CDR3 protein: CATSDHGDQPQHF

clone size: NA
V gene: TRBV7-9
J gene: TRBJ1-6
D gene: TRBD1
CDR3 DNA: TGTGCCAGCGGACAGGGGGATTCACCCCTCCACTTT
CDR3 protein: CASGQGDSPLHF

clone size: NA
V gene: TRBV5-1
J gene: TRBJ2-7
D gene: NA
CDR3 DNA: TGCGCCAGCAGCTTGGGCGGAAGCTCCTACGAGCAGTACTTC
CDR3 protein: CASSLGGSSYEQYF

clone size: NA
V gene: TRBV5-1
J gene: TRBJ2-7
D gene: TRBD1
CDR3 DNA: TGCGCCAGCAGACCACAGGGGGTTAGCTACGAGCAGTACTTC
CDR3 protein: CASRPQGVSYEQYF

clone size: NA
V gene: TRBV5-1
J gene: TRBJ2-5
D gene: NA
CDR3 DNA: TGCGCCAGCAGCTTGAGTGGGGGGGAGACCCAGTACTTC
CDR3 protein: CASSLSGGETQYF

clone size: once
V gene: TRBV29-1
J gene: TRBJ2-1
D gene: TRBD1
CDR3 DNA: TGCAGCGTTGTAAGGGGGACAGGGGGCGTTGAGCAGTTCTTC
CDR3 protein: CSVVRGTGGVEQFF

clone size: NA
V gene: TRBV7-3
J gene: TRBJ2-3
D gene: TRBD2
CDR3 DNA: TGTGCCAGCAGCTTGTCCGGGACTAGTCCCGGTACGCAGTATTTT
CDR3 protein: CASSLSGTSPGTQYF

clone size: NA
V gene: TRBV19
J gene: TRBJ2-1
D gene: TRBD2
CDR3 DNA: TGTGCCAGTAGTATCCCACCGCCGGGACTAGCGAGCTACAATGAGCAGTTCTTC
CDR3 protein: CASSIPPPGLASYNEQFF

clone size: NA
V gene: TRBV12-3/TRBV12-4
J gene: TRBJ1-1
D gene: TRBD1
CDR3 DNA: TGTGCCAGCAGAACAACCGGGACAGAAAAAGCTTTCTTT
CDR3 protein: CASRTTGTEKAFF

clone size: NA
V gene: TRBV2
J gene: TRBJ1-6
D gene: NA
CDR3 DNA: TGTGCCAGCAGTCCGGACGGGGGAGCTAATTCACCCCTCCACTTT
CDR3 protein: CASSPDGGANSPLHF

clone size: NA
V gene: TRBV6-5
J gene: TRBJ2-1
D gene: TRBD2
CDR3 DNA: TGTACCCACCAAGCCAGCGGGGGATACAATGAGCAGTTCTTC
CDR3 protein: CTHQASGGYNEQFF

clone size: NA
V gene: TRBV5-1
J gene: TRBJ1-1
D gene: NA
CDR3 DNA: TGCGCCAGCAGCTTGGTACAGGGCGGGGGCACTGAAGCTTTCTTT
CDR3 protein: CASSLVQGGGTEAFF

clone size: NA
V gene: TRBV7-8
J gene: TRBJ2-3
D gene: TRBD2
CDR3 DNA: TGTGCCAGCAGCTCCAAGACTAGCGGGGGGCCTCAGAAAGATACGCAGTATTTT
CDR3 protein: CASSSKTSGGPQKDTQYF

clone size: NA
V gene: TRBV5-1
J gene: TRBJ2-6
D gene: NA
CDR3 DNA: TGCGCCAGCAGCCTAGGTGCTGGGGCCAACGTCCTGACTTTC
CDR3 protein: CASSLGAGANVLTF

clone size: NA
V gene: TRBV19
J gene: TRBJ2-1
D gene: TRBD2
CDR3 DNA: TGTGCCAGTAGTATAAAACTCGGGCTAGCGGGTAGGTATGAGCAGTTCTTC
CDR3 protein: CASSIKLGLAGRYEQFF

clone size: NA
V gene: TRBV29-1
J gene: TRBJ2-1
D gene: TRBD2
CDR3 DNA: TGCAGCGTTGGTTTGGCTAGCGGGATGAGTGAGCAGTTCTTC
CDR3 protein: CSVGLASGMSEQFF

clone size: NA
V gene: TRBV5-1
J gene: TRBJ1-1
D gene: NA
CDR3 DNA: TGCGCCAGCAGCCCCCGTGGGCAACCCACTGAAGCTTTCTTT
CDR3 protein: CASSPRGQPTEAFF

clone size: NA
V gene: TRBV5-4
J gene: TRBJ2-5
D gene: NA
CDR3 DNA: TGTGCCAGCAGCGGCAGGGAAAACCGAGAGACCCAGTACTTC
CDR3 protein: CASSGRENRETQYF

clone size: NA
V gene: TRBV4-2
J gene: TRBJ2-1
D gene: TRBD2
CDR3 DNA: TGTGCCAGCAGCCAAAGTCAGACTAGCGGGGTTGGGCAGTTCTTC
CDR3 protein: CASSQSQTSGVGQFF

clone size: NA
V gene: TRBV7-9
J gene: TRBJ1-2
D gene: NA
CDR3 DNA: TGTGCCAGCAGCTTAGCACGGGTCTATGGCTACACCTTC
CDR3 protein: CASSLARVYGYTF

clone size: NA
V gene: TRBV6-2/TRBV6-3
J gene: TRBJ2-1
D gene: TRBD2
CDR3 DNA: TGTGCCAGCAGTTACTCTGGGACTATCAATGAGCAGTTCTTC
CDR3 protein: CASSYSGTINEQFF

clone size: NA
V gene: TRBV14
J gene: TRBJ2-2
D gene: NA
CDR3 DNA: TGTGCCAGCAGCCAAGATTCGCCGCCCGACAGCTCATACGGGGAGCTGTTTTTT
CDR3 protein: CASSQDSPPDSSYGELFF

clone size: NA
V gene: TRBV7-9
J gene: TRBJ1-1
D gene: NA
CDR3 DNA: TGTGCCAGCAGCTTAGCTCTCGGGGGTTGGACTGAAGCTTTCTTT
CDR3 protein: CASSLALGGWTEAFF

clone size: NA
V gene: TRBV1
J gene: TRBJ1-6
D gene: NA
CDR3 DNA: TGCACCAGCAGGCGGCCGAGCTCCTATAATTCACCCCTCCACTTT
CDR3 protein: CTSRRPSSYNSPLHF

clone size: NA
V gene: TRBV5-1
J gene: TRBJ2-3
D gene: TRBD1
CDR3 DNA: TGCGCCAGCAGCTTCCCGGACAGGGCAGATACGCAGTATTTT
CDR3 protein: CASSFPDRADTQYF

clone size: NA
V gene: TRBV5-8
J gene: TRBJ1-4
D gene: NA
CDR3 DNA: TGTGCCAGCAGCTTGTTAACGACAGCTAATGAAAAACTGTTTTTT
CDR3 protein: CASSLLTTANEKLFF